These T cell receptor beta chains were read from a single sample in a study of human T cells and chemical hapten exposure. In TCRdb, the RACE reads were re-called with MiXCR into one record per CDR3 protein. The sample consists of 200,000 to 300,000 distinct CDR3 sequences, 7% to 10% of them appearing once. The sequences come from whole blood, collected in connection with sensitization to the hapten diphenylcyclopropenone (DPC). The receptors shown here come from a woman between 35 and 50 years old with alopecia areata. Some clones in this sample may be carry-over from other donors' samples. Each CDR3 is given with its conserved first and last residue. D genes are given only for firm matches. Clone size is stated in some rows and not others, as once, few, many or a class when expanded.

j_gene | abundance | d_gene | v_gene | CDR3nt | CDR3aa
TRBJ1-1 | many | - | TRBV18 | TGTGCCAGCTCACCCAGAGAGACTGAAGCTTTCTTT | CASSPRETEAFF
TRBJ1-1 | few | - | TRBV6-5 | TGTGCCAGCAGCCCCGGCGGAGGCGGCAACACTGAAGCTTTCTTT | CASSPGGGGNTEAFF
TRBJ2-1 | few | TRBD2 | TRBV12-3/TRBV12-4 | TGTGCCAGCAGTTTTTTGGCGGGAGGCCCCGATGAGCAGTTCTTC | CASSFLAGGPDEQFF
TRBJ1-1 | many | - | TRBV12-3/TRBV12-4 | TGTGCCAGCAGTTCCCCGCAGGGAGGGGGGCGTACTGAAGCTTTCTTT | CASSSPQGGGRTEAFF
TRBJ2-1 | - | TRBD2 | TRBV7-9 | TGTGCCAGCAGCTTAGGCCTCACTAGCGGACCACACAATGAGCAGTTCTTC | CASSLGLTSGPHNEQFF
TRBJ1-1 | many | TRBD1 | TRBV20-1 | TGCAGTCCTTCGACAGGGCCGAACACTGAAGCTTTCTTT | CSPSTGPNTEAFF
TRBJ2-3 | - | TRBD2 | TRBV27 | TGTGCCAGCAGTTTATATGCGGGAGGGAGCACAGATACGCAGTATTTT | CASSLYAGGSTDTQYF
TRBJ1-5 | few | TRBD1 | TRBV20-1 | TGCAGTGCTAAGGGGACAGGCAATCAGCCCCAGCATTTT | CSAKGTGNQPQHF
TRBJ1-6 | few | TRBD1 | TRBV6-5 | TGTGCCAGCAGCCCCGACAGGGTTAATTCACCCCTCCACTTT | CASSPDRVNSPLHF
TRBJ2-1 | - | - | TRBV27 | TGTGCCAGCAGTTTATTGGGGGGTTCCTACAATGAGCAGTTCTTC | CASSLLGGSYNEQFF
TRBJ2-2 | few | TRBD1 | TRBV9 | TGTGCCAGCAGCGTGACAGGGATCGGGGAGCTGTTTTTT | CASSVTGIGELFF
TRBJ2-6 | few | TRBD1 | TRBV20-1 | TGCAGTGCCGCAAGCGTGGACAGGGCCAGCTCTGGGGCCAACGTCCTGACTTTC | CSAASVDRASSGANVLTF
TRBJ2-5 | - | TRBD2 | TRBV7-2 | TGTGCCAGCAGCTTAGTACTAGCGGCCTCAGAGACCCAGTACTTC | CASSLVLAASETQYF
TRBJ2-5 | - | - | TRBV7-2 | TGTGCCAGCAGCTTCGGGACGGCACAAGAGACCCAGTACTTC | CASSFGTAQETQYF
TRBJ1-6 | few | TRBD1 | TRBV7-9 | TGTGCCAGCAGCTTAGCAGGGGGCCGTTCACCCCTCCACTTT | CASSLAGGRSPLHF
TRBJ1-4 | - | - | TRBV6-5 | TGTGCCAGCAGTCTTGGGACCCTCGTTACTAATGAAAAACTGTTTTTT | CASSLGTLVTNEKLFF
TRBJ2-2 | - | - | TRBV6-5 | TGTGCCAGCACTGATCCTGGTAGGGGCACCGGGGAGCTGTTTTTT | CASTDPGRGTGELFF
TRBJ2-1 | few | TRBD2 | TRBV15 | TGTGCCACCCTACTAGCGGGACTCCATGAGCAGTTCTTC | CATLLAGLHEQFF
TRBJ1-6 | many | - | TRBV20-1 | TGCAGTGCTAGAGATCACGGGGGCGCAGGTTCCTATAATTCACCCCTCCACTTT | CSARDHGGAGSYNSPLHF
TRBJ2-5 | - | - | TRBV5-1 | TGCGCCAGCAGCTTGGCCCCGGGGATCCAAGAGACCCAGTACTTC | CASSLAPGIQETQYF
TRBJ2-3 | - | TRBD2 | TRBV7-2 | TGTGCCAGCAGCCCCAGGGGACTAGGGGGATGGGATACGCAGTATTTT | CASSPRGLGGWDTQYF
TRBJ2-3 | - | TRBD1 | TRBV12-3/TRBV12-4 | TGTGCCAGCATCAGGGGGCGAAGAGATACGCAGTATTTT | CASIRGRRDTQYF
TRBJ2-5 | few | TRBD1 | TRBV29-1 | TGCAGCGTCCAAAGACAGGGCCAAGAGACCCAGTACTTC | CSVQRQGQETQYF
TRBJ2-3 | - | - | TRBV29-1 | TGCAGCGTACGCCAGACGGGGGATACGCAGTATTTT | CSVRQTGDTQYF
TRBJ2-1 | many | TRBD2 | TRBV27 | TGTGCCAGCAGTCTCCTTCGCGGGAGCTCCTACAATGAGCAGTTCTTC | CASSLLRGSSYNEQFF
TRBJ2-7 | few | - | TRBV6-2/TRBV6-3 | TGTGCCAGCAGTTACCCCCGGACTTCCTACGAGCAGTACTTC | CASSYPRTSYEQYF
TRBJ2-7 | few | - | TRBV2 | TGTGCCAGCAGTGATGACGTTTCGTTCGCCTACGAGCAGTACTTC | CASSDDVSFAYEQYF
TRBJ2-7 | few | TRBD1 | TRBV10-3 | TGTGCCATCAGACCGGGACAGATCTACGAGCAGTACTTC | CAIRPGQIYEQYF
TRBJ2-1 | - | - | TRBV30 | TGTGCCTGGAGTTTTTTGTCGAGCTCCTACAATGAGCAGTTCTTC | CAWSFLSSSYNEQFF
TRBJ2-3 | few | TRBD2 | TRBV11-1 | TGTGCCAGCAGATTAATAGCGGGAGATACGCAGTATTTT | CASRLIAGDTQYF
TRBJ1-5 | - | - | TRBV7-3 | TGTGCCAGCAGCTTAAAACGTCCGCCCCAGCATTTT | CASSLKRPPQHF